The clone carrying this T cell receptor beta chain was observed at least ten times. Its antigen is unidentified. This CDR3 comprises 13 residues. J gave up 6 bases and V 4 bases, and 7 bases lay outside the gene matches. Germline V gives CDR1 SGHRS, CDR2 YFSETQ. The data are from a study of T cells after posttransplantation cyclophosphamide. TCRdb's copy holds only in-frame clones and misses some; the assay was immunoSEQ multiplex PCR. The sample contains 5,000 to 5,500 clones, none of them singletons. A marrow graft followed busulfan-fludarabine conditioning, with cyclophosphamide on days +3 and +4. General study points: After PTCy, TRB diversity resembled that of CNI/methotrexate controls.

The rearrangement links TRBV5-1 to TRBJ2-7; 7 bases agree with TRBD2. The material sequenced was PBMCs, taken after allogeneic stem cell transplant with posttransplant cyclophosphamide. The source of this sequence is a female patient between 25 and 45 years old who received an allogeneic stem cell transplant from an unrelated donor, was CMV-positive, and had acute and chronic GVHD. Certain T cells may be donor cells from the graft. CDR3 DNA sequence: TGCGCCAGCAGCCGGACGGGGGGAAGCGAGCAGTACTTC. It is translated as CASSRTGGSEQYF.